This is a list of T cell receptor beta chains from one sample in a study of a mutant IDH1 vaccine in newly diagnosed glioma. Some clones are missing from TCRdb's copy, which holds only in-frame ones; the method was immunoSEQ multiplex PCR. The repertoire has approximately 34,000 clones, roughly 89% of them found once; the top ten carry about 2.2%. For these TCRs, the target antigens are not known. This sample comprised PBMCs, obtained from a glioma patient whose treatment included an IDH1 peptide vaccine. These receptors were collected from a man aged 35 to 55 with glioma. Both conserved end residues are part of each CDR3. A D gene is named only where the DNA matches it firmly. A clone size is listed for some rows: how often the clone was seen (once, few, many), or a class if it is expanded.

j_call: TRBJ1-2
clone_size: -
v_call: TRBV29-1
d_call: TRBD1
cdr3_nt: TGCAGCGTCTGGACAGGGGATAACTATGGCTACACCTTC
cdr3_aa: CSVWTGDNYGYTF

j_call: TRBJ1-4
clone_size: -
v_call: TRBV5-1
d_call: -
cdr3_nt: TGCGCCAGCAGCCCAGCGGACAGAATTAATGAAAAACTGTTTTTT
cdr3_aa: CASSPADRINEKLFF

j_call: TRBJ1-1
clone_size: few
v_call: TRBV27
d_call: TRBD1
cdr3_nt: TGTGCCAGCAGTGGCCGGCTACAGGGGTTGAACACTGAAGCTTTCTTT
cdr3_aa: CASSGRLQGLNTEAFF

j_call: TRBJ1-5
clone_size: -
v_call: TRBV4-1
d_call: -
cdr3_nt: TGCGCCAGCAGCCAAGATTTCTGGGGAGTGGGCAATCAGCCCCAGCATTTT
cdr3_aa: CASSQDFWGVGNQPQHF

j_call: TRBJ2-3
clone_size: -
v_call: TRBV5-6
d_call: TRBD2
cdr3_nt: TGTGCCAGCAGCTTTTTGCTAGCGGGGTACACAGATACGCAGTATTTT
cdr3_aa: CASSFLLAGYTDTQYF

j_call: TRBJ2-5
clone_size: -
v_call: TRBV4-2
d_call: -
cdr3_nt: TGTGCCAGCAGCCAGATCTCCTTAAAAGAGACCCAGTACTTC
cdr3_aa: CASSQISLKETQYF

j_call: TRBJ2-2
clone_size: -
v_call: TRBV10-3
d_call: TRBD2
cdr3_nt: TGTGCCATGACCGCCGGGAGGGGGAGACGAACCGGGGAGCTGTTTTTT
cdr3_aa: CAMTAGRGRRTGELFF

j_call: TRBJ1-2
clone_size: -
v_call: TRBV9
d_call: -
cdr3_nt: TGTGCCAGCAGCGTAGGCTGGGACCTTAGTAACTATGGCTACACCTTC
cdr3_aa: CASSVGWDLSNYGYTF

j_call: TRBJ1-1
clone_size: -
v_call: TRBV5-8
d_call: -
cdr3_nt: TGTGCCAGCAGCCAAAGGGACCTGGCGGCTTTCTTT
cdr3_aa: CASSQRDLAAFF

j_call: TRBJ2-7
clone_size: -
v_call: TRBV5-6
d_call: -
cdr3_nt: TGTGCCAGCAGCTTGGTGTCTTTAACAGAATGGGGTCGGGAGCAGTACTTC
cdr3_aa: CASSLVSLTEWGREQYF

j_call: TRBJ2-7
clone_size: -
v_call: TRBV2
d_call: TRBD1
cdr3_nt: TGTGCCAGCAGTGATAACAGGGGGTCCCTCGAGCAGTACTTC
cdr3_aa: CASSDNRGSLEQYF

j_call: TRBJ2-7
clone_size: once
v_call: TRBV5-1
d_call: -
cdr3_nt: TGCGCCAGCAGCTCCTGGACAGGGTCGGTCCTAGCGGGAATCTACGAGCAGTACTTC
cdr3_aa: CASSSWTGSVLAGIYEQYF

j_call: TRBJ2-7
clone_size: -
v_call: TRBV18
d_call: TRBD2
cdr3_nt: TGTGCCAGCTCACCAGCGCGGGAGAGCTCCTACGAGCAGTACTTC
cdr3_aa: CASSPARESSYEQYF

j_call: TRBJ2-7
clone_size: -
v_call: TRBV7-8
d_call: -
cdr3_nt: TGTGCCAGCAGCCACACTGCTACAGGTTACGAGCAGTACTTC
cdr3_aa: CASSHTATGYEQYF

j_call: TRBJ2-6
clone_size: -
v_call: TRBV2
d_call: -
cdr3_nt: TGTGCCAGCAGTGATGGGAGGGGGGCCAACGTCCTGACTTTC
cdr3_aa: CASSDGRGANVLTF

j_call: TRBJ1-6
clone_size: -
v_call: TRBV7-6
d_call: -
cdr3_nt: TGTGCCAGCAGCTTAGTGGGCAGTTTGGATTCACCCCTCCACTTT
cdr3_aa: CASSLVGSLDSPLHF

j_call: TRBJ1-2
clone_size: -
v_call: TRBV11-2
d_call: -
cdr3_nt: TGTGCCAGCAGCTCACTACCCCGGGGTCCAACTAACTATGGCTACACCTTC
cdr3_aa: CASSSLPRGPTNYGYTF

j_call: TRBJ2-5
clone_size: few
v_call: TRBV5-6
d_call: -
cdr3_nt: TGTGCCAGCAGCTTGCAGGGGCGGGGGGAGACCCAGTACTTC
cdr3_aa: CASSLQGRGETQYF

j_call: TRBJ1-6
clone_size: -
v_call: TRBV25-1
d_call: -
cdr3_nt: TGTGCCAGCAGTGAATATTTGGGGTCTTCACCCCTCCACTTT
cdr3_aa: CASSEYLGSSPLHF

j_call: TRBJ1-1
clone_size: -
v_call: TRBV18
d_call: -
cdr3_nt: TGTGCCAGCTCACCAGGTACGGGGTCTGAAGCTTTCTTT
cdr3_aa: CASSPGTGSEAFF

j_call: TRBJ1-2
clone_size: -
v_call: TRBV5-1
d_call: -
cdr3_nt: TGCGCCAGCAGCTTGGAGCCCGCCGACTATGGCTACACCTTC
cdr3_aa: CASSLEPADYGYTF

j_call: TRBJ1-5
clone_size: -
v_call: TRBV30
d_call: -
cdr3_nt: TGTGCCTGGAGTCGAAGCGTCAGCAATCAGCCCCAGCATTTT
cdr3_aa: CAWSRSVSNQPQHF

j_call: TRBJ1-2
clone_size: -
v_call: TRBV27
d_call: -
cdr3_nt: TGTGCCAGCAGTTCAACCAAGGACGGGGCAAGGGGCTACACCTTC
cdr3_aa: CASSSTKDGARGYTF

j_call: TRBJ1-3
clone_size: -
v_call: TRBV10-3
d_call: -
cdr3_nt: TGTGCCACCCAAGTTCTCTCTGGAAACACCATATATTTT
cdr3_aa: CATQVLSGNTIYF

j_call: TRBJ2-3
clone_size: -
v_call: TRBV5-1
d_call: TRBD1
cdr3_nt: TGCGCCAGCAGGGGACAGTACACAGATACGCAGTATTTT
cdr3_aa: CASRGQYTDTQYF

j_call: TRBJ1-3
clone_size: -
v_call: TRBV4-1
d_call: -
cdr3_nt: TGCGCCAGCAGCCTTCTCCTACTAGGAAACACCATATATTTT
cdr3_aa: CASSLLLLGNTIYF

j_call: TRBJ1-1
clone_size: -
v_call: TRBV28
d_call: -
cdr3_nt: TGTGCCAGCAGTGGGTCGACAAGGGGGACTGAAGCTTTCTTT
cdr3_aa: CASSGSTRGTEAFF

j_call: TRBJ1-3
clone_size: -
v_call: TRBV5-5
d_call: -
cdr3_nt: TGTGCCAGCAGCTTGCAACAGGGTCCTGGAAACACCATATATTTT
cdr3_aa: CASSLQQGPGNTIYF

j_call: TRBJ2-7
clone_size: -
v_call: TRBV6-6
d_call: -
cdr3_nt: TGTGCCAGCAGCCCCACGGCAGTGTTCGGGGCGGAGTACTTC
cdr3_aa: CASSPTAVFGAEYF

j_call: TRBJ2-2
clone_size: -
v_call: TRBV5-1
d_call: TRBD2
cdr3_nt: TGCGCCAGCAGCAAGTCCGGGGGGAGAACGAACACCGGGGAGCTGTTTTTT
cdr3_aa: CASSKSGGRTNTGELFF

j_call: TRBJ2-7
clone_size: -
v_call: TRBV4-3
d_call: -
cdr3_nt: TGCGCCAGCAGCCAAGAGTCAGCCCCTACCTACGAGCAGTACTTC
cdr3_aa: CASSQESAPTYEQYF

j_call: TRBJ1-1
clone_size: -
v_call: TRBV6-5
d_call: -
cdr3_nt: TGTGCCAGCAGTTACCCGCCGGGACGGGGAGAGTCTGAAGCTTTCTTT
cdr3_aa: CASSYPPGRGESEAFF

j_call: TRBJ2-7
clone_size: -
v_call: TRBV4-2
d_call: TRBD1
cdr3_nt: TGTGCCAGCAGCCAAGATGGGGGGACAGGGGGCTACGAGCAGTACTTC
cdr3_aa: CASSQDGGTGGYEQYF

j_call: TRBJ2-2
clone_size: -
v_call: TRBV19
d_call: TRBD1
cdr3_nt: TGTGCCAGTAACACAGGGGGAAACACCGGGGAGCTGTTTTTT
cdr3_aa: CASNTGGNTGELFF

j_call: TRBJ2-7
clone_size: -
v_call: TRBV5-4
d_call: -
cdr3_nt: TGTGCCAGCAGCTTGGATGGTTCCTACGAGCAGTACTTC
cdr3_aa: CASSLDGSYEQYF

j_call: TRBJ2-5
clone_size: -
v_call: TRBV11-2
d_call: -
cdr3_nt: TGTGCCAGCAGCCCCTCGGGCAGAGGGGAGACCCAGTACTTC
cdr3_aa: CASSPSGRGETQYF